This record concerns one TCR beta chain sequence. Its antigen is undetermined. This record comes from a study of cytomegalovirus exposure and HLA in healthy donors. The CDR3 length is 15 residues. The germline V and J ends were trimmed by 4 bases and 2 bases, with 15 bases remaining between them. Use of 60 Vbeta and 13 Jbeta primers characterized the PCR. Profiled with immunoSEQ multiplex PCR; TCRdb holds only in-frame clones, not every one. This sample carries 150,000 or so clones, 65% to 75% of them seen once, and the ten largest clones take approximately 3%. Study conclusions and caveats: Likely technical artifact: a cluster of highly shared sequence variants. In a later analysis, specific HLA alleles were associated with 15,000 to 20,000 TCR beta sequences at a 0.05 false discovery rate.

The sequenced sample was PBMCs. The source is a man younger than 35 in good health and CMV-seronegative. The genes are TRBV6-7 and TRBJ2-7; TRBD1 might be the D (6 bases). TRBV6-7 is classed as an ORF, of uncertain function. The CDR3 coding sequence is TGTGCCAGCAGTTCGACAGGACAGAACACCTACGAGCAGTACGTC. It translates to CASSSTGQNTYEQYV.